Described below is a single T cell receptor (beta chain) sequence and its context. Germline-derived CDR1 and CDR2 are SEHNR and FQNEAQ (reference sequence). The V and J ends lost 1 base and 5 bases, in that order; junction bases with no gene match: 4. This CDR3 has 16 amino acids. Unique molecular identifiers were used to barcode this TCRbeta library. Each CDR3 protein is one row after TCRdb ran MiXCR on the PCR reads. In the table there are nearly 550,000 distinct CDR3 sequences, around 18% of which are singletons. This sample was included in a study of T-cell reconstitution after alpha-beta-depleted transplantation in children.

This chain uses TRBV7-9 with TRBJ2-3, with 12 bases that match TRBD1. The receptor's source is a human donor who donated a stem cell graft to a child with acute lymphoblastic leukemia. The sequencing here drew on PBMCs from the stem cell graft donor, taken from the stem cell graft. The chain's CDR3 is CASSLGDRGLQDTQYF. The CDR3 DNA reads TGTGCCAGCAGCTTAGGGGACAGGGGGCTTCAAGATACGCAGTATTTT.